This T cell receptor (beta chain) was sequenced during a study of cytomegalovirus exposure and HLA in healthy donors. This clone was counted a single time. As yet, its antigen is unknown. Trimming took 5 bases from V and 4 from J, leaving 9 bases between them. Germline assignment: CDR1 SGHVS and CDR2 FQNEAQ. This CDR3 has 13 residues. General study findings and limits: Most sequenced TCRs were rare (though some public TCRs occurred in many donors). Cytomegalovirus association was assigned to 170 or so TCR beta chains. Accounts indicate the classifier identified cytomegalovirus status with strong specificity and sensitivity.

Libraries were prepared by immunoSEQ multiplex PCR; TCRdb keeps only in-frame clonotypes and omits some of them. Of about 140,000 clones detected, 70% to 85% appear once; the ten largest clones hold less than 35%. This sequence joins TRBV7-8 and TRBJ2-1; TRBD1 might be the D (6 bases). Specimen: PBMCs. The source is a man younger than 45 in good health and CMV-seropositive. CDR3 in amino acids: CASSPDSYNEQFF. The CDR3 DNA follows: TGTGCCAGCAGCCCGGACAGTTACAATGAGCAGTTCTTC.